This TCR beta chain was sequenced during a study of cytotoxic CD8 clonotypes in ibrutinib-treated CLL. The wider study: Among responders, roughly 25 were partial and 2 complete; after median roughly 66 months, around 15 stayed remitted and some 12 progressed. Samples had a mean of 255,043 productive templates and 85,000 to 100,000 productive rearrangements. Broader study findings: Shared public clonotypes were rare, and on treatment they either got smaller or stayed the same.

Data came from immunoSEQ multiplex PCR; TCRdb stores just in-frame clones and leaves some out. The sample includes about 50,000 clones, 54% of them seen just once. Of note for this clone: The antigen is undetermined.

Per the germline V gene, CDR1 is LNHNV and CDR2 is YYDKDF (reference sequence). The CDR3 covers 14 residues. Trimming removed 3 bases from V and 5 bases from J, with 11 bases in between. The receptor was isolated from a human donor with chronic lymphocytic leukemia. Specimen: PBMCs, collected at disease progression, from a patient treated with ibrutinib. The genes are TRBV15 and TRBJ1-5, with no clear D. The CDR3 region is CATSSEFGDQPQHF. DNA for the CDR3: TGTGCCACCAGCAGTGAGTTTGGCGATCAGCCCCAGCATTTT.